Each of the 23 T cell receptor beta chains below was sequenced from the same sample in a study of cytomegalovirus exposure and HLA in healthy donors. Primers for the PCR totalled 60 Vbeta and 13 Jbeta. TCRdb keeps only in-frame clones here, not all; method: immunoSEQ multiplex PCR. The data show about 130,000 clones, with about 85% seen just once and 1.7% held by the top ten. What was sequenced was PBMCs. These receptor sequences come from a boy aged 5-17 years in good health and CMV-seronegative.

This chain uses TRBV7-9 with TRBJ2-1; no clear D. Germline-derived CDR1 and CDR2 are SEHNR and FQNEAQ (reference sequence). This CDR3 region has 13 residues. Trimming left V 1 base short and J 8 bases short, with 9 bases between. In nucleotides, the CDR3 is TGTGCCAGCAGCTTAGAGTTGCCAGATGAGCAGTTCTTC. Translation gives CASSLELPDEQFF.

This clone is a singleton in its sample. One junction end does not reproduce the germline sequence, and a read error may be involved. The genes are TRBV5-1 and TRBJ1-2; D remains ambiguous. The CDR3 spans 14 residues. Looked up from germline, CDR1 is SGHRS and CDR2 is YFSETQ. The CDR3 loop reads CASSLGGTNYGYPF. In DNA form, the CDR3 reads TGCGCCAGCAGCTTGGGAGGTACGAACTATGGCTACCCCTTC.

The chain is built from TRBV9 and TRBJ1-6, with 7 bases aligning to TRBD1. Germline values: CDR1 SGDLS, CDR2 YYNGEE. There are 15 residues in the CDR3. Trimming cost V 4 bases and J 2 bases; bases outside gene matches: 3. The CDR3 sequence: CASSSGTAYNSPLHF. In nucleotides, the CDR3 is TGTGCCAGCAGCTCCGGGACAGCCTATAATTCACCCCTCCACTTT.

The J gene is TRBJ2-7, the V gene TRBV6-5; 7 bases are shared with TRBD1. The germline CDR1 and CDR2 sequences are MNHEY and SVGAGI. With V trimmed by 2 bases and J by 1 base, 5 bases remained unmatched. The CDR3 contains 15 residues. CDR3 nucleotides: TGTGCCAGCAGTTACACTACAGGGGCGTCCTACGAGCAGTACTTC. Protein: CASSYTTGASYEQYF.

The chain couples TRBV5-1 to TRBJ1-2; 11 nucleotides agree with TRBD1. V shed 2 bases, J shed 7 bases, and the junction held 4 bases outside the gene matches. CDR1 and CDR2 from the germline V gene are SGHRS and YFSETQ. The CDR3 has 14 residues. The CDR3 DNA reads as TGCGCCAGCAGCTTTACGGACAGGGGGCCTGGCTACACCTTC. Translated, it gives CASSFTDRGPGYTF.

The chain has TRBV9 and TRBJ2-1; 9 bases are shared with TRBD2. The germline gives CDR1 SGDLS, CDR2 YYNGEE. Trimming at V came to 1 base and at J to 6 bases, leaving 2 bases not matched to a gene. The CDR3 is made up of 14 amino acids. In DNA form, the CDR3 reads TGTGCCAGCAGCGTACTAGCGGGAACCAATGAGCAGTTCTTC. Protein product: CASSVLAGTNEQFF.

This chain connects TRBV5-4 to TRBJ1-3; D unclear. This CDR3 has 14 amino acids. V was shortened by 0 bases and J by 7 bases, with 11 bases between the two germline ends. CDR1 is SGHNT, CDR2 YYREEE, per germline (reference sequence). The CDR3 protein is CASSLEVASNTIYF. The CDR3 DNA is TGTGCCAGCAGCTTGGAAGTGGCATCTAACACCATATATTTT.

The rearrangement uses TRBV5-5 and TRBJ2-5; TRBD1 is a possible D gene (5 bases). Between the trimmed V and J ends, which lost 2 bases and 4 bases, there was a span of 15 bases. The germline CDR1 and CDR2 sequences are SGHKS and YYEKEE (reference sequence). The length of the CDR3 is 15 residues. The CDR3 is CASSLGEFSPETQYF. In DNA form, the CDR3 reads TGTGCCAGCAGCTTAGGGGAATTTAGCCCAGAGACCCAGTACTTC. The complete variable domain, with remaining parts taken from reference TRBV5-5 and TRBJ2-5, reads DAGVTQSPTHLIKTRGQQVTLRCSPISGHKSVSWYQQVLGQGPQFIFQYYEKEERGRGNFPDRFSARQFPNYSSELNVNALLLGDSALYLCASSLGEFSPETQYFGPGTRLLVL.

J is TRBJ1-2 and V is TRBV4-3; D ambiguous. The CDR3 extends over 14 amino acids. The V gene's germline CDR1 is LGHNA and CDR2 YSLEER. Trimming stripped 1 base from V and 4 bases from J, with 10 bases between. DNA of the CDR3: TGCGCCAGCAGCCAAGTGACGGGGAGCTATGGCTACACCTTC. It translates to CASSQVTGSYGYTF.

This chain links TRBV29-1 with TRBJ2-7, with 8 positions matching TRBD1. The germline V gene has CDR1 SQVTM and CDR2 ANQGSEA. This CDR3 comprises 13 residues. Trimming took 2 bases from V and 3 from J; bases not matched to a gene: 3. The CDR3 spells CSVEIDRGYEQYF. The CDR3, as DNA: TGCAGCGTTGAAATAGACAGGGGCTACGAGCAGTACTTC.

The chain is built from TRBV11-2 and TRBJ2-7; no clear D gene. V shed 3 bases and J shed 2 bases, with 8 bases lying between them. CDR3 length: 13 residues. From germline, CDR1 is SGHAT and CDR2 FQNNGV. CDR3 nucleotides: TGTGCCAGCAGCTTTGAGATCACCTACGAGCAGTACTTC. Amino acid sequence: CASSFEITYEQYF.

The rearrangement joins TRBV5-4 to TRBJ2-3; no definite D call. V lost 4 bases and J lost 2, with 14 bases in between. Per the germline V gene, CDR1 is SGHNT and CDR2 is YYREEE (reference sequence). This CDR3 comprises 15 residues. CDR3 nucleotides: TGTGCCAGCAGCCCTCTTGGGCCGAACACAGATACGCAGTATTTT. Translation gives CASSPLGPNTDTQYF.

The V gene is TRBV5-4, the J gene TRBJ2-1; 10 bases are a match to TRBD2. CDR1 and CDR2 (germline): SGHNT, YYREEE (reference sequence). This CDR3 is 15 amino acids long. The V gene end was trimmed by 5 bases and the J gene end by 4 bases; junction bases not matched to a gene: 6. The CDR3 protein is CASSPGLAAYNEQFF. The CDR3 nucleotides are TGTGCCAGCAGTCCAGGACTAGCGGCTTACAATGAGCAGTTCTTC.

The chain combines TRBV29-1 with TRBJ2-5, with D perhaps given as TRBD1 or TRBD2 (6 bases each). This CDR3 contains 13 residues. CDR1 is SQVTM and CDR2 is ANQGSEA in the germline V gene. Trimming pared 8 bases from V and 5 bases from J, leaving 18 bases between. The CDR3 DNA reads TGCAGCTTTGGGGGGCCTGGTATGGAGACCCAGTACTTC. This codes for CSFGGPGMETQYF.

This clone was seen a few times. The CDR3 DNA reads as TGTGCCAGCAGCCCCGGGACTTCCCATATATATACGCAGTATTTT. It codes for CASSPGTSHIYTQYF. This rearrangement joins TRBV7-8 to TRBJ2-3; weak D call: TRBD2 (6 bases). This CDR3 has 15 amino acids. Deletions cut 5 bases from V and 7 bases from J, with 19 bases between. The V gene's germline CDR1 is SGHVS and CDR2 FQNEAQ.

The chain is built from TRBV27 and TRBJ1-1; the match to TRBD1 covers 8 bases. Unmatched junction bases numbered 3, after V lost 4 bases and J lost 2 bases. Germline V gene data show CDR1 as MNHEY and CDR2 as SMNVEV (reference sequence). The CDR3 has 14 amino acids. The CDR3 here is CASSWTGTNTEAFF. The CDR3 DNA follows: TGTGCCAGCAGTTGGACAGGGACTAACACTGAAGCTTTCTTT.

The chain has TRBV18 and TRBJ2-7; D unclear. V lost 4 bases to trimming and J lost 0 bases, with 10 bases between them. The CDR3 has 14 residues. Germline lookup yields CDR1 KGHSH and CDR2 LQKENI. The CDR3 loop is CASSRDLGSYEQYF. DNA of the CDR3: TGTGCCAGCTCACGCGACCTAGGCTCCTACGAGCAGTACTTC.

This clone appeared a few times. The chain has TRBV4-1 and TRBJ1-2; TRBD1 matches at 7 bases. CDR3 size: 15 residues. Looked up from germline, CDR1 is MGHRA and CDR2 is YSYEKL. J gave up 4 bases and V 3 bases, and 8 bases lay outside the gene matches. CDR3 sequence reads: CASSHGTAGLYGYTF. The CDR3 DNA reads TGCGCCAGCAGCCACGGGACAGCAGGGCTCTATGGCTACACCTTC.

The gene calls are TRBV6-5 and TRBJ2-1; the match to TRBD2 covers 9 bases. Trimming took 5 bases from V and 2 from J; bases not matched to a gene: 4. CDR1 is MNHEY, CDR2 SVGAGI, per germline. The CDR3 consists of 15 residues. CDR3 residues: CASSQTSGPYNEQFF. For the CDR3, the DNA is TGTGCCAGCAGTCAGACTAGCGGCCCCTACAATGAGCAGTTCTTC.

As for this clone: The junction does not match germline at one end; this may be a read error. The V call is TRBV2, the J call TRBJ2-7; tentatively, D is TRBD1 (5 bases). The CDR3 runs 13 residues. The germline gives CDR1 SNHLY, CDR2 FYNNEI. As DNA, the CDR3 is TGTGCCAGGAGTGGTCAGGGCTCCTACGAGCAGTACTTC. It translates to CARSGQGSYEQYF.

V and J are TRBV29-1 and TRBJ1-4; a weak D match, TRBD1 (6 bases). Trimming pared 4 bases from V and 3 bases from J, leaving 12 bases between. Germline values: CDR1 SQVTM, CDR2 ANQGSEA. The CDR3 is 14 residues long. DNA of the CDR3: TGCAGCGTTGTCAGGGGTGAATCTAATGAAAAACTGTTTTTT. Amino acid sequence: CSVVRGESNEKLFF. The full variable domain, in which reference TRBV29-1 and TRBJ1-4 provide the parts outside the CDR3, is SAVISQKPSRDICQRGTSLTIQCQVDSQVTMMFWYRQQPGQSLTLIATANQGSEATYESGFVIDKFPISRPNLTFSTLTVSNMSPEDSSIYLCSVVRGESNEKLFFGSGTQLSVL.

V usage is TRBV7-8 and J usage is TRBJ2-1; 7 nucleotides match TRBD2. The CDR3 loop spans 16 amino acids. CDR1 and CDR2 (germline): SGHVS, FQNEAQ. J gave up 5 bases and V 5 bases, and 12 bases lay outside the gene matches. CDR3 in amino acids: CASSPTRLADNNEQFF. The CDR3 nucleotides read TGTGCCAGCAGCCCGACTCGCCTAGCGGATAACAATGAGCAGTTCTTC.

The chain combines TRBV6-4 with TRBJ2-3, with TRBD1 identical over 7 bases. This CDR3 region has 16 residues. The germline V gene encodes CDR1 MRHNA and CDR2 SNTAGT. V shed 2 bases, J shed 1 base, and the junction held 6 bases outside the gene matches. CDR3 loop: CASSDARQGGTDTQYF. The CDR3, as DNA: TGTGCCAGCAGTGACGCTAGACAGGGTGGCACAGATACGCAGTATTTT.